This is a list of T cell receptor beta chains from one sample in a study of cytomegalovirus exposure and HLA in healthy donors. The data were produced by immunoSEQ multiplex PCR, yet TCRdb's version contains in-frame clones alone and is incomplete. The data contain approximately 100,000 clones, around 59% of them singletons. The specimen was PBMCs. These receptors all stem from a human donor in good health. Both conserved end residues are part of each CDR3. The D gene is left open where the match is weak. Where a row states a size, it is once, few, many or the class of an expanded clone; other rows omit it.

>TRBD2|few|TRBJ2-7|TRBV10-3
CAISESSTSGGIYEQYF
TGTGCCATCAGTGAGTCTTCGACTAGCGGGGGGATCTACGAGCAGTACTTC
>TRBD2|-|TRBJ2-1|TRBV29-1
CSVNGRLAGGGGEQFF
TGCAGCGTGAATGGTCGTCTAGCGGGGGGCGGTGGTGAGCAGTTCTTC
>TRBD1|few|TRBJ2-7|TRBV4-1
CASSRTGGDYEQYF
TGCGCCAGCAGCCGGACAGGGGGCGATTACGAGCAGTACTTC
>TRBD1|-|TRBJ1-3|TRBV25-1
CASSDRGRQGNTIYF
TGTGCCAGCAGTGACAGGGGGCGCCAAGGAAACACCATATATTTT
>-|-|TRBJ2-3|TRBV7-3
CASSLTGAGTDTQYF
TGTGCCAGCAGCTTAACGGGGGCAGGGACAGATACGCAGTATTTT
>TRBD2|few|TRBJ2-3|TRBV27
CASSFQLAGPDTQYF
TGTGCCAGCAGTTTCCAACTAGCGGGGCCAGATACGCAGTATTTT
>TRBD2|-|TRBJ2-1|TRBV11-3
CASSKGLAGGYNEQFF
TGTGCCAGCAGCAAAGGACTAGCGGGGGGGTACAATGAGCAGTTCTTC
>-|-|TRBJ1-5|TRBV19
CASSTWAGSSNQPQHF
TGTGCCAGTAGTACCTGGGCGGGCAGTAGCAATCAGCCCCAGCATTTT
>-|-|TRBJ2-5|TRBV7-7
CASSLGSRETQYF
TGTGCTAGCAGCTTAGGGAGCCGAGAGACCCAGTACTTC
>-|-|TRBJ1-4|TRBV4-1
CASSPNGGVGEKLFF
TGCGCCAGCAGCCCAAACGGGGGGGTAGGTGAAAAACTGTTTTTT
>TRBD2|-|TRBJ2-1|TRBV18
CASSPEDGRNPRSYNEQFF
TGTGCCAGCTCACCCGAAGACGGGAGGAACCCGCGCTCCTACAATGAGCAGTTCTTC
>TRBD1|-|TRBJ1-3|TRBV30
CAWKNRGPSSGNTIYF
TGTGCCTGGAAAAACAGGGGGCCGAGCTCTGGAAACACCATATATTTT
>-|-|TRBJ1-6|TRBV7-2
CASSLGRVRNSPLHF
TGTGCCAGCAGCTTGGGCAGGGTCCGCAATTCACCCCTCCACTTT
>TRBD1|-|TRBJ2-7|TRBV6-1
CASSERRRQGAYEQYF
TGTGCCAGCAGTGAAAGGCGGCGACAGGGAGCCTACGAGCAGTACTTC
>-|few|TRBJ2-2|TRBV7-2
CASSWRGNTGELFF
TGTGCCAGCAGTTGGCGGGGGAACACCGGGGAGCTGTTTTTT
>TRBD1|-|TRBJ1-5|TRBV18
CASSPQDRANQPQHF
TGTGCCAGCTCACCTCAGGACAGGGCTAATCAGCCCCAGCATTTT
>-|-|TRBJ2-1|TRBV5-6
CASSLLAGSSYNEQFF
TGTGCCAGCAGTCTTCTTGCGGGGAGCTCCTACAATGAGCAGTTCTTC
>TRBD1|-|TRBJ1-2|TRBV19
CASSTQGSGSNGYTF
TGTGCCAGTAGCACACAGGGGTCAGGGTCAAATGGCTACACCTTC
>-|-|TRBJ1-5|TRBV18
CASSQQRSGQPQHF
TGTGCCAGCTCACAACAGCGGTCGGGTCAGCCCCAGCATTTT
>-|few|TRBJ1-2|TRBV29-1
CSVEGVGNYGYTF
TGCAGCGTTGAAGGAGTTGGTAACTATGGCTACACCTTC
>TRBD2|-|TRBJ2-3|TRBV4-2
CASSRTSGYTDTQYF
TGTGCCAGCAGCCGGACTAGCGGGTACACAGATACGCAGTATTTT
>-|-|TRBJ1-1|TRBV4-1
CASSRLGESLMNTEAFF
TGCGCCAGCAGCCGTTTAGGAGAGTCCCTAATGAACACTGAAGCTTTCTTT
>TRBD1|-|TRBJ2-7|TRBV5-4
CASSRTGSHEQYF
TGTGCCAGCAGCCGGACAGGGTCCCACGAGCAGTACTTC
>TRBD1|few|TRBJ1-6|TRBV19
CASSMGQANSPLHF
TGTGCCAGTAGTATGGGACAGGCCAATTCACCCCTCCACTTT
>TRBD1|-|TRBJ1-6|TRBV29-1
CSARWGTGNSPLHF
TGCAGCGCCCGATGGGGGACAGGCAATTCACCCCTCCACTTT
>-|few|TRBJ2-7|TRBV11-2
CASSFLGSYEQYF
TGTGCCAGCAGCTTTCTGGGGAGCTACGAGCAGTACTTC
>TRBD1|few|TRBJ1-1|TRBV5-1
CASSLEVSTGAGTEAFF
TGCGCCAGCAGCTTGGAGGTTTCGACAGGGGCAGGGACTGAAGCTTTCTTT
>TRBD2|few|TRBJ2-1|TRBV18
CASSPGSGGLNNEQFF
TGTGCCAGCTCACCGGGCAGCGGGGGCCTTAACAATGAGCAGTTCTTC
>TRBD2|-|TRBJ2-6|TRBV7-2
CASSKAGGAGANVLTF
TGTGCCAGCAGCAAAGCGGGAGGGGCTGGGGCCAACGTCCTGACTTTC
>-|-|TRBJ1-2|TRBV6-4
CAERYGYTF
TGTGCCGAGAGGTATGGCTACACCTTC
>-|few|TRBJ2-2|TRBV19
CASSIVPGMLPTGELFF
TGTGCCAGTAGTATAGTTCCGGGAATGCTTCCCACCGGGGAGCTGTTTTTT
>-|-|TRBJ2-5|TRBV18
CASSPQGRETQYF
TGTGCCAGCTCACCGCAGGGGCGAGAGACCCAGTACTTC
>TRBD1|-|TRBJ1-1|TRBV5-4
CASSLQGAGTNEAFF
TGTGCCAGCAGCTTGCAGGGGGCGGGCACAAATGAAGCTTTCTTT
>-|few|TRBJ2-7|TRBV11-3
CASSLSSPAYEQYF
TGTGCCAGCAGCTTATCGTCCCCGGCCTACGAGCAGTACTTC
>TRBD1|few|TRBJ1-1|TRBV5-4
CASTLRQGGNTEAFF
TGTGCCAGCACCCTAAGACAGGGGGGGAACACTGAAGCTTTCTTT
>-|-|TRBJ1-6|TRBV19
CASSIRTSSSYNSPLHF
TGTGCCAGTAGTATACGCACCTCGAGCTCCTATAATTCACCCCTCCACTTT
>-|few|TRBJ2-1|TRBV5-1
CASSFGNEQFF
TGCGCCAGCAGCTTCGGCAATGAGCAGTTCTTC
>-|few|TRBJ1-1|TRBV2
CASSDRNEVGFF
TGTGCCAGCAGTGATCGGAATGAGGTAGGCTTCTTT
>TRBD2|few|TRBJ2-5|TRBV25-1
CASSEWRGKQETQYF
TGTGCCAGCAGTGAATGGCGGGGGAAACAAGAGACCCAGTACTTC
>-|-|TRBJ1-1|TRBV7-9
CASSTLQAPLTEAFF
TGTGCCAGCAGCACCCTACAGGCACCCTTAACTGAAGCTTTCTTT
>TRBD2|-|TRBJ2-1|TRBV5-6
CASSTGLADRQFF
TGTGCCAGCAGCACGGGACTAGCGGACCGGCAGTTCTTC
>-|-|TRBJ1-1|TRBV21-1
CASNLNLDNLNTEAFF
TGTGCCAGCAACCTAAATTTGGACAACCTGAACACTGAAGCTTTCTTT
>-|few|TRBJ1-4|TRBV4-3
CASSPTSATNEKLFF
TGCGCCAGCAGCCCCACGAGTGCAACTAATGAAAAACTGTTTTTT
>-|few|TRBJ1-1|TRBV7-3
CASSLTTYTEAFF
TGTGCCAGCAGCTTAACGACTTACACTGAAGCTTTCTTT
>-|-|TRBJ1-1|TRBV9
CASSVGQWTEAFF
TGTGCCAGCAGCGTAGGTCAGTGGACTGAAGCTTTCTTT
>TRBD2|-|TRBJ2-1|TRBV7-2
CASSLGTSRYNEQFF
TGTGCCAGCAGCTTAGGGACTAGCAGGTACAATGAGCAGTTCTTC
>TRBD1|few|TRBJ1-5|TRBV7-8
CASSLDRDQPQHF
TGTGCCAGCAGCCTAGACAGGGACCAGCCCCAGCATTTT
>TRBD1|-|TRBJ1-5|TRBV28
CASSFQGQGIQPQHF
TGTGCCAGCAGTTTTCAGGGACAGGGAATTCAGCCCCAGCATTTT
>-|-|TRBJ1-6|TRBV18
CASSPTQIFYNSPLHF
TGTGCCAGCTCACCAACACAGATATTCTATAATTCACCCCTCCACTTT
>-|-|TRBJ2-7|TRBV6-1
CASRSYSSSYEQYF
TGTGCCAGCAGATCGTACAGCAGCTCCTACGAGCAGTACTTC
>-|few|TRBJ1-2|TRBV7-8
CASSLGEGVGGYTF
TGTGCCAGCAGCTTAGGGGAGGGGGTCGGGGGCTACACCTTC
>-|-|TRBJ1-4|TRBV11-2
CASSFTRGSEKLFF
TGTGCCAGCAGCTTTACTAGGGGGTCTGAAAAACTGTTTTTT
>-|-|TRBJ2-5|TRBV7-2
CASSSYRGGETQYF
TGTGCCAGCAGCTCGTACAGGGGAGGAGAGACCCAGTACTTC
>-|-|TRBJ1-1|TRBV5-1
CASRLHSTNTEAFF
TGCGCCAGCAGGTTACATTCAACGAACACTGAAGCTTTCTTT
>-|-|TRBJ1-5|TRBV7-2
CASSQGQFQPQHF
TGTGCCAGCAGCCAAGGACAGTTTCAGCCCCAGCATTTT
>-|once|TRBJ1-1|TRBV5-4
CASSQGFRNTEAFF
TGTGCCAGCAGCCAGGGGTTTCGGAACACTGAAGCTTTCTTT
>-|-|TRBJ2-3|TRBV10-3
CAVGRSGPDTQYF
TGTGCCGTCGGACGTTCAGGGCCAGATACGCAGTATTTT
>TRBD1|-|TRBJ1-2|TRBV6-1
CASSLRTGTYGYTF
TGTGCCAGCAGTCTCAGGACAGGGACCTATGGCTACACCTTC
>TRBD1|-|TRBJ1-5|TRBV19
CASSIPRGQGGGMSNQPQHF
TGTGCCAGTAGTATTCCCCGCGGACAGGGGGGAGGTATGAGCAATCAGCCCCAGCATTTT